A selection of T cell receptor beta chains follows, all from one sample in a study of beta chain features in type 1 diabetes. TCRdb's copy holds only in-frame clones and misses some; the assay was immunoSEQ multiplex PCR. The table shows 600,000 or so clones, with around 12% occurring only once. Material: naive CD4+ T cells from blood. Receptors originate from a man aged 30 to 45 with type 1 diabetes. Both conserved end residues are part of each CDR3. Fields, in order: J gene, clone size, D gene, V gene, CDR3 DNA, CDR3 protein. A D gene is named only where the DNA matches it firmly. A clone size is listed for some rows: how often the clone was seen (once, few, many), or a class if it is expanded.

>TRBJ1-1|few|NA|TRBV29-1
TGCAGCGTTAGGGTGGAGGAGAACACTGAAGCTTTCTTT
CSVRVEENTEAFF
>TRBJ2-1|few|TRBD2|TRBV9
TGTGCCAGCAGCCTTCGAGCGGGGGCGTCCTACAATGAGCAGTTCTTC
CASSLRAGASYNEQFF
>TRBJ2-7|NA|TRBD1|TRBV7-2
TGTGCCAGCAGCCCAGGGGGGACAGGGGGCTACGAGCAGTACTTC
CASSPGGTGGYEQYF
>TRBJ2-1|few|TRBD1|TRBV5-1
TGCGCCAGCAGTTTCGGGACAGCCTACAATGAGCAGTTCTTC
CASSFGTAYNEQFF
>TRBJ2-1|few|TRBD2|TRBV15
TGTGCCACCAGCAAGACTAGCGGCTTTTACAATGAGCAGTTCTTC
CATSKTSGFYNEQFF
>TRBJ2-2|few|TRBD2|TRBV6-1
TGTGCCAGCAGTGAGAGGACTAGCGGGGACACCGGGGAGCTGTTTTTT
CASSERTSGDTGELFF
>TRBJ2-1|few|NA|TRBV5-3
TGTGCCAGAAGCCCGAATTACAGGGTCTCCAATGAGCAGTTCTTC
CARSPNYRVSNEQFF
>TRBJ1-6|NA|TRBD1|TRBV4-2
TGTGCCAGCAGCCAAGGAGGTAACAGGGGGAATTCACCCCTCCACTTT
CASSQGGNRGNSPLHF
>TRBJ1-1|few|NA|TRBV27
TGTGCCAGCATATTGGGCGGGGCCGGCATGAACACTGAAGCTTTCTTT
CASILGGAGMNTEAFF
>TRBJ2-2|few|TRBD1|TRBV5-1
TGCGCCAGCAGCTTGTTAGGGGGCAGCACCGGGGAGCTGTTTTTT
CASSLLGGSTGELFF
>TRBJ2-3|few|NA|TRBV7-9
TGTGCCAGCAGCTTAAATGCCCAGTTCACAGATACGCAGTATTTT
CASSLNAQFTDTQYF
>TRBJ2-7|NA|TRBD1|TRBV14
TGTGCCAGCAGCGAAACGGGGACAGTTACCTACGAGCAGTACTTC
CASSETGTVTYEQYF
>TRBJ1-4|few|NA|TRBV14
TGTGCCAGCAGCCAAGGTGGCAGACTTAATGAAAAACTGTTTTTT
CASSQGGRLNEKLFF
>TRBJ2-2|few|NA|TRBV18
TGTGCCAGCTCACCACGGAACACCGGGGAGCTGTTTTTT
CASSPRNTGELFF
>TRBJ2-6|few|TRBD1|TRBV14
TGTGCCAGCAGCCTCGCATTTGGGACAGGGCTCTCTGGGGCCAACGTCCTGACTTTC
CASSLAFGTGLSGANVLTF
>TRBJ1-1|NA|NA|TRBV4-3
TGCGCCAGCAGCCAAGATCTTGGAGCTTACACTGAAGCTTTCTTT
CASSQDLGAYTEAFF
>TRBJ1-2|NA|NA|TRBV18
TGTGCCAGCTCACAGGGCTCCGCGCAGCGCGTCCGTTCGCTCTTC
CASSQGSAQRVRSLF
>TRBJ2-1|few|TRBD2|TRBV19
TGTGCCAGTAGTATGCTAGCGGGGACGTACAATGAGCAGTTCTTC
CASSMLAGTYNEQFF
>TRBJ1-1|few|NA|TRBV29-1
TGCAGCGCCCTCCCAGGGTTAAACACTGAAGCTTTCTTT
CSALPGLNTEAFF
>TRBJ1-4|many|NA|TRBV4-3
TGCGCCAGCAGCCCTGGGGCCGGGAGAGGTGAAAAACTGTTTTTT
CASSPGAGRGEKLFF
>TRBJ2-2|few|NA|TRBV18
TGTGCCAGCTCATTACGGACTGGACCGGACACCGGGGAGCTGTTTTTT
CASSLRTGPDTGELFF